This T cell receptor beta chain was retrieved from a study of technical replicates of blood from a handful of donors. The repertoire was sequenced with immunoSEQ multiplex PCR; TCRdb's copy has only in-frame clones and lacks some. The sample includes roughly 60,000 clones, 86% of them seen just once. CDR1 SGHTA and CDR2 FQGTGA come from the germline V gene. The CDR3 loop spans 16 amino acids. Unmatched junction bases numbered 9, after V lost 7 bases and J lost 2 bases. The source is a human donor in good health. Some clones in this sample may be carry-over from other donors' samples. J is TRBJ2-2 and V is TRBV7-3; 8 bases are a match to TRBD2. Sequencing input: PBMCs. The CDR3 protein is CASNLLGGGNTGELFF. The CDR3 coding sequence is TGTGCCAGCAATCTACTCGGGGGGGGCAACACCGGGGAGCTGTTTTTT.